Given below is one T cell receptor (beta chain) in context. As yet, its antigen is unknown. The sample comes from a study of T cell responses to AZD1222 COVID-19 vaccine. Overall study context: Second doses at about 4 or about 12 weeks were pooled. Study results and caveats: All repertoire sampling was performed exclusively after the peak T cell response. Baseline antibody screening turned up just a handful of seropositive AZD1222 recipients.

In germline, CDR1 is MNHEY, CDR2 SVGAGI. CDR3 length: 15 residues. The V and J ends lost 2 bases and 2 bases, in that order; junction bases with no gene match: 1. Measured with immunoSEQ multiplex PCR; TCRdb has only the in-frame clones, and not every one. The data hold around 140,000 clones, with 89% observed a single time. The sequencing used peripheral blood, collected on day 0 of AZD1222 vaccination. The TCR comes from an adult in good health. V gene TRBV6-5 combines with J gene TRBJ2-1; 9 nucleotides agree with TRBD1. DNA of the CDR3: TGTGCCAGCAGTTACGGGACAGGGACCTACAATGAGCAGTTCTTC. Translating gives CASSYGTGTYNEQFF.